The rows below give T cell receptor beta chains drawn from one sample of a study of human T cells and chemical hapten exposure. Using its own MiXCR run on the RACE reads, TCRdb lists one record per CDR3 protein. The sample shows 35,000 to 50,000 distinct CDR3 sequences, over 9.5% of them seen only once. This specimen was whole blood, taken in connection with sensitization to the hapten diphenylcyclopropenone (DPC). The receptors here all came from a man younger than 40 with alopecia areata. Some clones in this sample may be carry-over from other donors' samples. CDR3s include the opening cysteine and the closing phenylalanine or tryptophan. Fields, in order: V gene, D gene, clone size, J gene, CDR3 length, CDR3 protein, CDR3 DNA. The D gene is left open where the match is weak. Some rows have no size entry. The others give once, few or many, or a class for an expanded clone.

TRBV5-1,NA,many,TRBJ2-7,13,CASSFGTAVEQYF,TGCGCCAGCAGCTTCGGGACTGCGGTCGAGCAGTACTTC
TRBV7-9,NA,many,TRBJ1-2,12,CASSLNLYGYTF,TGTGCCAGCAGCTTAAACCTCTATGGCTACACCTTC
TRBV3-1,TRBD1,NA,TRBJ1-3,14,CASSQGGGENTIYF,TGTGCCAGCAGCCAAGGAGGGGGCGAAAACACCATATATTTT
TRBV5-1,TRBD2,NA,TRBJ2-7,18,CASSWMTSGGDFSYEQYF,TGCGCCAGCAGCTGGATGACTAGCGGGGGGGACTTCTCCTACGAGCAGTACTTC
TRBV11-2,TRBD1,few,TRBJ2-7,17,CASSRGRTGVVVYEQYF,TGTGCCAGCAGCCGGGGCCGGACAGGGGTGGTAGTCTACGAGCAGTACTTC
TRBV6-2/TRBV6-3,NA,many,TRBJ2-5,16,CASSSRDTLLQETQYF,TGTGCCAGCAGTTCCCGGGACACCCTCCTCCAAGAGACCCAGTACTTC
TRBV7-8,TRBD2,few,TRBJ2-5,18,CASSLGKRLAGFQETQYF,TGTGCCAGCAGCTTAGGGAAACGACTAGCGGGGTTCCAAGAGACCCAGTACTTC
TRBV2,NA,NA,TRBJ1-4,11,CASSGSEKLFF,TGTGCCAGCAGTGGGTCAGAAAAACTGTTTTTT
TRBV4-2,NA,NA,TRBJ2-5,15,CASSRELQGLETQYF,TGTGCCAGCAGCCGAGAGCTACAGGGACTGGAGACCCAGTACTTC
TRBV9,NA,NA,TRBJ1-3,14,CASSVNIRENTIYF,TGTGCCAGCAGCGTTAACATCAGGGAAAACACCATATATTTT
TRBV10-3,NA,many,TRBJ2-1,17,CAISQVGGLSSYNEQFF,TGTGCCATCAGTCAAGTGGGGGGGCTTAGCTCCTACAATGAGCAGTTCTTC
TRBV27,NA,NA,TRBJ2-3,13,CASSLSGLNTQYF,TGTGCCAGCAGTTTATCCGGTTTAAATACGCAGTATTTT
TRBV20-1,NA,many,TRBJ2-5,11,CSARSYETQYF,TGCAGTGCTAGGAGTTATGAGACCCAGTACTTC
TRBV12-3/TRBV12-4,TRBD1,many,TRBJ1-6,15,CASSFRTGPFSPLHF,TGTGCCAGCAGTTTTCGGACAGGGCCTTTTTCACCCCTCCACTTT
TRBV7-2,NA,NA,TRBJ2-1,15,CASSSGQYSYNEQFF,TGTGCCAGCAGCTCCGGACAGTACTCCTACAATGAGCAGTTCTTC
TRBV28,NA,many,TRBJ1-5,12,CATTGPRQPQHF,TGTGCCACCACAGGGCCTCGTCAGCCCCAGCATTTT
TRBV28,TRBD1,many,TRBJ2-2,15,CASSWDRGNTGELFF,TGTGCCAGCAGTTGGGACAGGGGGAACACCGGGGAGCTGTTTTTT
TRBV19,NA,NA,TRBJ1-5,14,CASSPTFSNQPQHF,TGTGCCAGTAGTCCGACTTTTAGCAATCAGCCCCAGCATTTT
TRBV7-8,NA,NA,TRBJ1-1,14,CASSLTGLATEAFF,TGTGCCAGCAGCTTAACAGGGCTGGCGACTGAAGCTTTCTTT
TRBV3-1,NA,many,TRBJ2-7,13,CASSRGQSYEQYF,TGTGCCAGCAGCCGAGGACAGTCCTACGAGCAGTACTTC
TRBV6-6,NA,many,TRBJ2-7,12,CASSFTIYEQYF,TGTGCCAGCAGTTTCACGATCTACGAGCAGTACTTC
TRBV5-1,NA,NA,TRBJ1-1,13,CASSLGAGTEAFF,TGCGCCAGCAGCTTGGGGGCAGGGACTGAAGCTTTCTTT
TRBV18,TRBD1,NA,TRBJ1-2,15,CASSPTYTGGYGYTF,TGTGCCAGCTCACCGACGTACACAGGGGGCTATGGCTACACCTTC
TRBV6-1,TRBD1,medium-sized,TRBJ2-7,15,CASRTSTGSPYEQYF,TGTGCCAGCAGAACATCGACAGGGAGTCCCTACGAGCAGTACTTC
TRBV6-6,TRBD1,many,TRBJ1-1,17,CASSYGLTGERNTEAFF,TGTGCCAGCAGTTACGGGCTGACAGGGGAAAGGAACACTGAAGCTTTCTTT
TRBV28,TRBD2,few,TRBJ2-5,12,CASSPPAGPQYF,TGTGCCAGCAGTCCCCCAGCGGGACCCCAGTACTTC